This T cell receptor (beta chain) originates from a study of blood T cell repertoires in COVID-19. The count of this clone is one. Libraries were prepared by immunoSEQ multiplex PCR; TCRdb keeps only in-frame clonotypes and omits some of them. This table holds approximately 220,000 clones, about four fifths found once. V was clipped by 2 bases and J by 0 bases; unmatched bases: 11. Germline lookup yields CDR1 GTSNPN and CDR2 SVGIG (reference sequence). There are 18 residues in the CDR3. The gene calls are TRBV30 and TRBJ2-1; 9 positions agree with TRBD2. Source material: PBMCs or T cells enriched from blood (not recorded which). The TCR sequence derives from a woman in her thirties or forties with acute COVID-19. Written as DNA, the CDR3 is TGTGCCTGGAGTAATCGCGGGAGGGGAGGGAGCTCCTACAATGAGCAGTTCTTC. Translation: CAWSNRGRGGSSYNEQFF.